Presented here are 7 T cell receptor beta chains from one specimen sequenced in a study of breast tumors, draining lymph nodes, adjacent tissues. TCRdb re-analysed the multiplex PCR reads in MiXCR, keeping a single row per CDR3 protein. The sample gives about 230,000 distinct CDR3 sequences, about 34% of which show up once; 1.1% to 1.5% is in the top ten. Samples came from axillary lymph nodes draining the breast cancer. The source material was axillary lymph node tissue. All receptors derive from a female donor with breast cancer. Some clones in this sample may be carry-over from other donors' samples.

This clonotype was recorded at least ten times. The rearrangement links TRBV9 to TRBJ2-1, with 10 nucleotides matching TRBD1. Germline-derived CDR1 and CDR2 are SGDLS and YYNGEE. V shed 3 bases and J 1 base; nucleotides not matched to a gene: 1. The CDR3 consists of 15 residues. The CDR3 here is CASSGGQGSYNEQFF. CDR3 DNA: TGTGCCAGCAGCGGGGGACAGGGGTCCTACAATGAGCAGTTCTTC.

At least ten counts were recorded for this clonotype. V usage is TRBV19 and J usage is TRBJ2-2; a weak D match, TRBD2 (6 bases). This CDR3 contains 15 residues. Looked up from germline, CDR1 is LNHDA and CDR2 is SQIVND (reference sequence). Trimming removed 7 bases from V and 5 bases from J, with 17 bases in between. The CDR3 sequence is CASKISSGGTGELFF. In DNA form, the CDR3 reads TGTGCCAGTAAGATTTCCTCCGGAGGGACCGGGGAGCTGTTTTTT.

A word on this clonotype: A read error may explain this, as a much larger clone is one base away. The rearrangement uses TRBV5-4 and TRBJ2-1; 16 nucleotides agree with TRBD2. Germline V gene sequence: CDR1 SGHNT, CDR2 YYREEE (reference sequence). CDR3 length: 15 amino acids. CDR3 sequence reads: CASSTGLAGGAEQSF. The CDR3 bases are TGTGCCAGCAGCACGGGACTAGCGGGAGGGGCTGAGCAGTCCTTC.

CDR3 nucleotides: TGTGCCAGCAGTGAGTTAGCCCCTAGGGCAGGGGTGGCCAAACTGTTTTTT. It encodes CASSELAPRAGVAKLFF. The genes are TRBV25-1 and TRBJ1-4, with D tentatively TRBD1 (6 bases). The V gene lost 3 bases and the J gene lost 11 bases, with 25 bases spanning the gap. There are 17 residues in the CDR3. Germline CDR1 is MGHDK and CDR2 is SYGVNS.

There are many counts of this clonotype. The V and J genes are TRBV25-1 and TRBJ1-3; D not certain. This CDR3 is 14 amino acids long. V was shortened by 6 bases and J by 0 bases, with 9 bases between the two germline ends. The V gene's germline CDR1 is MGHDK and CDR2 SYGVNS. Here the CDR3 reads CASRDFYSGNTIYF. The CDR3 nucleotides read TGTGCCAGCAGGGACTTTTACTCTGGAAACACCATATATTTT.

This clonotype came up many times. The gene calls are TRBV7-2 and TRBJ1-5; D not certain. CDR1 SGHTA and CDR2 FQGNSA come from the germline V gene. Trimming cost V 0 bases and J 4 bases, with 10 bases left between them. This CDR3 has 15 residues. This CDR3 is CASSLAGSPNQPQHF. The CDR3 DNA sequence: TGTGCCAGCAGCTTAGCGGGTAGTCCGAATCAGCCCCAGCATTTT. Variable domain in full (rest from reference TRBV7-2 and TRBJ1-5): GAGVSQSPSNKVTEKGKDVELRCDPISGHTALYWYRQSLGQGLEFLIYFQGNSAPDKSGLPSDRFSAERTGGSVSTLTIQRTQQEDSAVYLCASSLAGSPNQPQHFGDGTRLSIL.

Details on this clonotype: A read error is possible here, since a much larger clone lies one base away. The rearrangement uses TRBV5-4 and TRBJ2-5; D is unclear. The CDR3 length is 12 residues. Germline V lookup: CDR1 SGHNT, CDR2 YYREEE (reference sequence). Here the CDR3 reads CASSSPQATQYF. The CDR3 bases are TGTGCCAGCAGCTCACCGCAAGCGACCCAGTACTTC.